This TCR beta chain was identified in a study of blood T cells in healthy people across ages. General study results and limits: When one million T cells were used, diversity estimates were thought to be underestimates. The donors' CMV status was not determined, possibly confounding changes in expanded clonotypes.

Primed by a sample-barcoded 5' primer and a J-beta primer mix, a second PCR proceeded for roughly 6 to 12 cycles. TCRdb re-derived calls from the 5' RACE reads in MiXCR, one entry per CDR3 protein. Of about 2 million distinct CDR3 sequences in the sample, around 50% were seen once. There are 16 residues in the CDR3. The V segment lost 6 bases and the J segment 3 bases; nucleotides outside the gene matches: 9. The germline CDR1 and CDR2 sequences are MNHEY and SVGEGT. On this clonotype itself: The antigen is not known.

The sample consisted of blood. The TCR sequence derives from a woman aged 40 to 49 in good health. This sequence joins TRBV6-2 or TRBV6-3 and TRBJ2-7; 12 bases are a match to TRBD2. The CDR3, as DNA: TGTGCCAGCAGCCCCTCGACTAGCGGGGGATACTACGAGCAGTACTTC. Its translation: CASSPSTSGGYYEQYF.